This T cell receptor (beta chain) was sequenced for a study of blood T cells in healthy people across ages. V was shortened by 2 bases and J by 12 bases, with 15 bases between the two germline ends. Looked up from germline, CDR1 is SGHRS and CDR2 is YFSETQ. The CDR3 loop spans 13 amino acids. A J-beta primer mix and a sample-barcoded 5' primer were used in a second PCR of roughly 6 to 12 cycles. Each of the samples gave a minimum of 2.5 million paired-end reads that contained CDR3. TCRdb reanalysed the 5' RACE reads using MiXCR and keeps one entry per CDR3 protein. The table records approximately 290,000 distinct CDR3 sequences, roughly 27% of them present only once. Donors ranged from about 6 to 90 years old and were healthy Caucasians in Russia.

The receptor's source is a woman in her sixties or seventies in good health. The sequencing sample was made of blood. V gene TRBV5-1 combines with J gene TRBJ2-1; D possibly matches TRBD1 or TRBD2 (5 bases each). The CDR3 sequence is CASSFAEGSVQFF. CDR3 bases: TGCGCCAGCAGCTTCGCTGAGGGGAGTGTGCAGTTCTTC.